This T cell receptor (beta chain) was profiled in a study of T cells in Graves' hyperthyroidism and ophthalmopathy. There were TCR beta CDR3 regions amplified from RNA transcripts. Primed by the HTBI set, a first-round RT-PCR was run on the TCR CDR3. TCRdb reprocessed the multiplex PCR reads with MiXCR, giving one entry per CDR3 protein. This table holds about 640,000 distinct CDR3 sequences, 20% to 25% found once. At least ten counts were recorded for this clonotype. V shed 6 bases, J shed 1 base, and the junction held 8 bases outside the gene matches. Germline lookup yields CDR1 LGHDT and CDR2 YNNKEL (reference sequence). The CDR3 length is 15 residues.

V gene TRBV3-1 combines with J gene TRBJ1-1; TRBD1 matches at 7 bases. This clonotype originated in a man aged 25-40 years with Graves' ophthalmopathy. The sequencing input was blood. CDR3 sequence: CASRGTARGNTEAFF. CDR3 sequence (DNA): TGTGCCAGCAGGGGGACAGCCAGGGGGAACACTGAAGCTTTCTTT.